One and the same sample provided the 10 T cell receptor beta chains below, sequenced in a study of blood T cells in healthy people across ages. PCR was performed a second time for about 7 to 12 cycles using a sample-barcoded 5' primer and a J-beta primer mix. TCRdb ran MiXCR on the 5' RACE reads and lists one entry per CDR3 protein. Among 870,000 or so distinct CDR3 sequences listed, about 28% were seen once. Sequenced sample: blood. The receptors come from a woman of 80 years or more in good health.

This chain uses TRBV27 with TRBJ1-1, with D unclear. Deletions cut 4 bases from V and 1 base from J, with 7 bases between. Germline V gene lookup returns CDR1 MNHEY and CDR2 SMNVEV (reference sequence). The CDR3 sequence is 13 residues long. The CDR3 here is CASSSQTNTEAFF. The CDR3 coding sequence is TGTGCCAGCAGTTCGCAGACGAACACTGAAGCTTTCTTT.

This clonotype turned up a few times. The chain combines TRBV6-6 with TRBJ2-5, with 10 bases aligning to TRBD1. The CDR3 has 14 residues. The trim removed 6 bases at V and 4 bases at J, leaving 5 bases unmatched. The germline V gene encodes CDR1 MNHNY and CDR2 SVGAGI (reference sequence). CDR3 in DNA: TGTGCCAGCAGCCAGACAGGGGGCTCAGAGACCCAGTACTTC. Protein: CASSQTGGSETQYF.

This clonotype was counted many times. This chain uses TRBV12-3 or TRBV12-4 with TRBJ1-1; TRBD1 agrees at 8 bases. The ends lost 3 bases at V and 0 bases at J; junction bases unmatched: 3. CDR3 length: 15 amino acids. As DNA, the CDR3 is TGTGCCAGCAGTTTCGGACAGGGACTGAACACTGAAGCTTTCTTT. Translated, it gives CASSFGQGLNTEAFF.

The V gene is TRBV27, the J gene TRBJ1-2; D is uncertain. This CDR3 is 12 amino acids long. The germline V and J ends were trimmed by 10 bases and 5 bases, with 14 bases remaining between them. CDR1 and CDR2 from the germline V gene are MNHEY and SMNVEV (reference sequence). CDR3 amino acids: CATKGESYGYTF. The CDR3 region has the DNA TGTGCCACCAAGGGAGAGAGTTATGGCTACACCTTC.

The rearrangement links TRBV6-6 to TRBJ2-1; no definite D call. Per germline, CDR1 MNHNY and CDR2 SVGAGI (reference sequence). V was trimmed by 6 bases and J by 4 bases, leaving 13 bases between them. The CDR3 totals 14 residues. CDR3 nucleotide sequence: TGTGCCAGCAGCCTTACCCGGTCATACAATGAGCAGTTCTTC. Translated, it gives CASSLTRSYNEQFF.

The DNA for the CDR3 is TGTGCCAGCAGTGCGCGAACAGGGGTCCCTAACAATGAGCAGTTCTTC. This translates into CASSARTGVPNNEQFF. The chain is built from TRBV12-3 or TRBV12-4 and TRBJ2-1; 7 positions match TRBD1. V was pared by 5 bases and J by 5 bases, with 12 bases of the junction left unmatched. This CDR3 is 16 amino acids long.

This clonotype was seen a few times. CDR3 in DNA: TGTGCCAGCAGTCCCATCGACAGGTTAATTTTGTCCTACAATGAGCAGTTCTTC. Its translation is CASSPIDRLILSYNEQFF. V usage is TRBV6-2 or TRBV6-3 and J usage is TRBJ2-1; possibly TRBD1 for D (6 bases). Germline V gives CDR1 MNHEY, CDR2 SVGEGT. Between the trimmed V and J ends, which lost 5 bases and 1 base, there was a span of 21 bases. CDR3 length: 18 residues.

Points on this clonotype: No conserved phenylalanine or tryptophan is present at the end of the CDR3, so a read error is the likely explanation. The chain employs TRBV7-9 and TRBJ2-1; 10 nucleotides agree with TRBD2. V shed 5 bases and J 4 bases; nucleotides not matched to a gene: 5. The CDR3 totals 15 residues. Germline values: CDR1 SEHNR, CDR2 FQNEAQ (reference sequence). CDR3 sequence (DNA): TGTGCCAGCAGCCTTTTTAGCGGGGGGTACAATGAGCAGTTCTTG. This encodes CASSLFSGGYNEQFL.

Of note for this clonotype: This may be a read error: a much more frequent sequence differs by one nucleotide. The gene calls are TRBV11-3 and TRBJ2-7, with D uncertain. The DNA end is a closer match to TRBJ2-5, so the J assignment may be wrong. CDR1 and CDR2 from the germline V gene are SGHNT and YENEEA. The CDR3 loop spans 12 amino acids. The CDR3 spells CASSLELGTQYF. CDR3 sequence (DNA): TGTGCCAGCAGCTTAGAACTTGGGACCCAGTACTTC.

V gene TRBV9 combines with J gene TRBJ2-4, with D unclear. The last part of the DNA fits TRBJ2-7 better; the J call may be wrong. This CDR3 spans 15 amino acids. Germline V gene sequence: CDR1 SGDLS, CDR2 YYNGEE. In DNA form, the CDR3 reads TGTGCCAGCAGCGTAGAGCCCACAAGATTCTACGAGCAGTACTTC. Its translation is CASSVEPTRFYEQYF.